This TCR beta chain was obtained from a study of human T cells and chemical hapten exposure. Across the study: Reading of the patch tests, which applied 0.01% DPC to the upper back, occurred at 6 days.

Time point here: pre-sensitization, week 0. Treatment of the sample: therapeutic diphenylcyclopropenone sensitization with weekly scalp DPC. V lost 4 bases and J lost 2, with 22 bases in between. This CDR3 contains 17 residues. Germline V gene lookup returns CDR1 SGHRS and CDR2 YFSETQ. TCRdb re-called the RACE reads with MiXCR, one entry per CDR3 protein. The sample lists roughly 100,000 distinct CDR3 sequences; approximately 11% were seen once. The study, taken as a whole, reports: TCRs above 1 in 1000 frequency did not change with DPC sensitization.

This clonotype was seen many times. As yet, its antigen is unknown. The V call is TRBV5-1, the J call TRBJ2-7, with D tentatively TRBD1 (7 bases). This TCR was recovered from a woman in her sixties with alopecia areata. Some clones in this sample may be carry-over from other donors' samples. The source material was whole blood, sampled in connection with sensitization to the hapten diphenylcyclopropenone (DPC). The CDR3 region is CASSGGRQGYKTYEQYF. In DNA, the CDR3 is TGCGCCAGCAGCGGGGGGAGACAGGGCTACAAAACCTACGAGCAGTACTTC. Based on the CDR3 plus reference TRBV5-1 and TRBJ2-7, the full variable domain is KAGVTQTPRYLIKTRGQQVTLSCSPISGHRSVSWYQQTPGQGLQFLFEYFSETQRNKGNFPGRFSGRQFSNSRSEMNVSTLELGDSALYLCASSGGRQGYKTYEQYFGPGTRLTVT.